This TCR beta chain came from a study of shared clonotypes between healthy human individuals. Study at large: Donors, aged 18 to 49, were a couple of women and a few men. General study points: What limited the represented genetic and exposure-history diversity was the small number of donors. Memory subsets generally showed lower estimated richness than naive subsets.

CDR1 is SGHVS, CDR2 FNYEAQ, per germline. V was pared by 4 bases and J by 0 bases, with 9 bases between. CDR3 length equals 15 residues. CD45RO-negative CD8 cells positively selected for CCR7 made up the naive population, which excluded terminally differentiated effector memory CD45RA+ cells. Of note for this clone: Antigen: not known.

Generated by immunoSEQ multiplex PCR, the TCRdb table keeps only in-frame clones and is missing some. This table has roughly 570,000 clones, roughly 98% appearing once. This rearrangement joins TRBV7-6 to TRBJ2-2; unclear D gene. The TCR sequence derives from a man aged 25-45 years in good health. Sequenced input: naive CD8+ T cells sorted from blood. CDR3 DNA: TGTGCCAGCAGCTCCGACATCCCGAACACCGGGGAGCTGTTTTTT. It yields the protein CASSSDIPNTGELFF.